The next 26 T cell receptor beta chains were all read from a single sample in a study of early T cells in non-severe SARS-CoV-2 infection (dated by TCRdb to the early 2020s). Library preparation employed 5' RACE. Sequencing used a NextSeq 500. The public reads were run again by TCRdb, first through fastp at Q25 and then through MiXCR, and only productive beta chains were kept. Each entry merges the rows of one CDR3 protein and shows their most common DNA and genes. For this sample there are about 33,000 distinct CDR3 sequences; about 5% appear just once. The ten largest clones take up over 12% of the sample. Sequencing was performed on whole blood. Source of these receptors: an adult who was a healthcare worker with PCR-confirmed SARS-CoV-2 infection or an uninfected control (not recorded which).

This clonotype was counted a few times. The J gene is TRBJ1-2, the V gene TRBV28; D gene ambiguous. V lost 2 bases to trimming and J lost 4 bases, with 11 bases between them. CDR3 length: 14 amino acids. The germline CDR1 and CDR2 sequences are MDHEN and SYDVKM. CDR3 coding DNA: TGTGCCAGCAGTTTAATCCAAGCTACCTATGGCTACACCTTC. Its protein product is CASSLIQATYGYTF.

This clonotype was seen more than once but under ten times. The chain recombines TRBV4-1 with TRBJ2-5, with TRBD2 identical over 8 bases. The junction had 7 bases not matched to a gene; V was cut back by 2 bases and J by 2 bases. The CDR3 is made up of 16 amino acids. Germline values: CDR1 MGHRA, CDR2 YSYEKL. The CDR3 sequence: CASSQTSGVPQETQYF. In DNA, the CDR3 is TGCGCCAGCAGCCAAACTAGCGGAGTACCTCAAGAGACCCAGTACTTC.

This clonotype appeared many times. The chain combines TRBV6-6 with TRBJ1-1, with 8 bases matching TRBD1. Losses at the gene ends were 7 bases for V and 1 base for J; bases not matched to a gene: 2. Germline CDR1 reads MNHNY; CDR2 reads SVGAGI (reference sequence). The CDR3 has 13 amino acids. The CDR3: CASTGQGNTEAFF. CDR3 DNA sequence: TGTGCCAGCACTGGACAGGGGAACACTGAAGCTTTCTTT.

This clonotype was detected ten times or more. The chain employs TRBV7-2 and TRBJ1-2; 7 positions match TRBD1. The CDR3 runs to 13 residues. The V and J ends lost 1 base and 8 bases, in that order; junction bases with no gene match: 4. Germline V gene data show CDR1 as SGHTA and CDR2 as FQGNSA. The CDR3 loop is CASSLEGAGGYTF. Written as DNA, the CDR3 is TGTGCCAGCAGCTTAGAGGGGGCGGGCGGCTACACCTTC.

This clonotype has ten or more counts. The chain has TRBV12-3 or TRBV12-4 and TRBJ2-3; D is ambiguous. V was pared by 5 bases and J by 3 bases, with 18 bases between. The CDR3 extends over 16 amino acids. The CDR3 nucleotides are TGTGCCAGCAGTCCCGCCCCGAGCATAGAGACAGATACGCAGTATTTT. Residues: CASSPAPSIETDTQYF.

This clonotype showed up many times. The rearrangement links TRBV20-1 to TRBJ1-1; D gene unclear. The V end lost 8 bases, the J end lost 1 base, and 20 bases lay between the germline ends. Germline V lookup: CDR1 DFQATT, CDR2 SNEGSKA (reference sequence). This CDR3 spans 15 amino acids. The CDR3 nucleotides read TGCAGTTCACTCCCCAGTTTGACGGGGAACACTGAAGCTTTCTTT. This gives the protein CSSLPSLTGNTEAFF.

This clonotype was picked up many times. V gene TRBV9 combines with J gene TRBJ1-1, with D hard to call. Between the trimmed V and J ends, which lost 4 bases and 11 bases, there was a span of 18 bases. The CDR3 is 13 amino acids. Germline-derived CDR1 and CDR2 are SGDLS and YYNGEE. The CDR3 loop is CASSPSAGQTAFF. CDR3 DNA sequence: TGTGCCAGCAGCCCTTCGGCCGGGCAGACCGCTTTCTTT.

V and J are TRBV20-1 and TRBJ2-1, with 8 bases aligning to TRBD2. CDR1 and CDR2 (germline): DFQATT, SNEGSKA (reference sequence). V lost 1 base and J lost 3; bases outside the gene matches: 20. The CDR3 totals 20 residues. CDR3 in DNA: TGCAGTGCTAGAGTTGAAAGGACTAGCCGGGGATCCTACAGCTACAATGAGCAGTTCTTC. It yields the protein CSARVERTSRGSYSYNEQFF.

This clonotype occurred a few times. V gene TRBV3-2 combines with J gene TRBJ2-7; TRBD2, the table's D call, was not compared with the DNA. TRBV3-2 has pseudogene status. The CDR3 is made up of 16 amino acids. The CDR3 nucleotides read TGTGCCAGCAGCCCGAGGTTACTAGCGGGTGTATACGAGCAGTACTTC. Its protein product is CASSPRLLAGVYEQYF.

This clonotype was seen many times. The chain joins TRBV20-1 to TRBJ1-2; TRBD1 matches at 8 bases. The CDR3 covers 12 residues. Germline V gene data show CDR1 as DFQATT and CDR2 as SNEGSKA (reference sequence). V was clipped by 1 base and J by 6 bases; unmatched bases: 1. CDR3 sequence reads: CSARGTGHGYTF. The CDR3 bases are TGCAGTGCTAGAGGGACAGGGCATGGCTACACCTTC.

This clonotype was picked up many times. DNA for the CDR3: TGTGCCAGCAGCCAGGACTGGACCAACACCGGGGAGCTGTTTTTT. It yields the protein CASSQDWTNTGELFF. This chain joins TRBV6-6 and TRBJ2-2, with a possible D match to TRBD2 (5 bases). The germline V gene has CDR1 MNHNY and CDR2 SVGAGI (reference sequence). The CDR3 length is 15 residues. Deletions cut 6 bases from V and 2 bases from J, with 13 bases between.

This clonotype occurred many times. The gene calls are TRBV9 and TRBJ1-1; the D is unclear. CDR3 size: 13 residues. Per the germline V gene, CDR1 is SGDLS and CDR2 is YYNGEE. Trimming stripped 2 bases from V and 7 bases from J, with 12 bases between. The chain's CDR3 is CASSVSAGHEAFF. CDR3 DNA: TGTGCCAGCAGCGTGAGCGCGGGCCATGAAGCTTTCTTT.

This clonotype showed up many times. This rearrangement joins TRBV18 to TRBJ2-7; D perhaps matches TRBD2 (7 bases). Germline V gives CDR1 KGHSH, CDR2 LQKENI. The CDR3 consists of 14 residues. Trimming removed 3 bases at V and 6 bases at J, with 15 bases between. The CDR3: CASSPGAGESEQYF. The CDR3 DNA is TGTGCCAGCTCACCGGGGGCGGGGGAGAGCGAGCAGTACTTC.

This clonotype was picked up many times. The J gene is TRBJ2-3, the V gene TRBV7-6; D is perhaps TRBD1 (6 bases). Between the trimmed V and J ends, which lost 2 bases and 4 bases, there was a span of 10 bases. From germline, CDR1 is SGHVS and CDR2 FNYEAQ. This CDR3 comprises 14 residues. Here the CDR3 DNA reads TGTGCCAGCAGCTTATTTGAGGGGGCAGATACGCAGTATTTT. Residues: CASSLFEGADTQYF.

V is TRBV10-2 and J is TRBJ2-2; TRBD1 might be the D (7 bases). The CDR3 has 15 amino acids. Trimming took off 6 bases at V and 3 bases at J, with 14 bases between the two ends. CDR1 and CDR2 (germline): WSHSY, SAAADI. CDR3 in DNA: TGCGCCAGCAGGGAGGGACAGCGGGACACCGGGGAGCTGTTTTTT. Translating gives CASREGQRDTGELFF.

In its sample, this clonotype is medium-sized (0.01 to 0.1%). CDR3 sequence: CASSYSPGTGTPDTQYF. CDR3 nucleotide sequence: TGTGCCAGCAGTTACTCTCCCGGGACAGGGACCCCAGATACGCAGTATTTT. The chain uses TRBV6-5 and TRBJ2-3; 9 bases are shared with TRBD1. The J segment lost 4 bases and the V segment lost 0 bases, leaving 8 bases of the junction unmatched. Germline CDR1 MNHEY, CDR2 SVGAGI. The CDR3 totals 17 residues.

This clonotype was detected many times. The rearrangement joins TRBV11-2 to TRBJ1-1; 8 positions agree with TRBD1. With 4 bases clipped from V and 3 bases from J, the junction kept 7 bases outside the gene matches. CDR3 size: 15 residues. CDR1 and CDR2 from the germline V gene are SGHAT and FQNNGV. The chain's CDR3 is CASSSGQGWDTEAFF. CDR3 DNA: TGTGCCAGCAGCTCTGGACAGGGTTGGGACACTGAAGCTTTCTTT.

The CDR3 here is CASSSRGRGTGELFF. CDR3 DNA: TGTGCCAGCAGTTCCAGGGGGCGCGGCACCGGGGAGCTGTTTTTT. The genes are TRBV6-1 and TRBJ2-2; the match to TRBD1 covers 8 bases. J lost 4 bases, V lost 5 bases, and 6 bases had no gene match. Germline-derived CDR1 and CDR2 are MNHNS and SASEGT. CDR3 length: 15 amino acids.

This clonotype was found many times. The CDR3 spells CASSPGPGELFF. As DNA, the CDR3 is TGTGCCAGCAGCCCGGGCCCCGGGGAGCTGTTTTTT. The V and J genes are TRBV7-9 and TRBJ2-2, with D unresolved. Trimming shortened V by 5 bases and J by 6 bases, and 7 bases separated the two germline ends. The CDR3 length is 12 residues. Germline assignment: CDR1 SEHNR and CDR2 FQNEAQ (reference sequence).

The rearrangement links TRBV12-3 or TRBV12-4 to TRBJ2-2; no clear D. Trimming cost V 3 bases and J 2 bases, with 10 bases left between them. This CDR3 has 15 residues. CDR3 coding DNA: TGTGCCAGCAGTTTTCTAAGGGATAACACCGGGGAGCTGTTTTTT. Residues: CASSFLRDNTGELFF.

This clonotype was seen repeatedly, ten times or more. The chain is built from TRBV29-1 and TRBJ1-5; possible D gene TRBD1, 5 bases. Germline loops: CDR1 SQVTM, CDR2 ANQGSEA. V lost 4 bases to trimming and J lost 2 bases, with 12 bases between them. The CDR3 runs 14 residues. CDR3 nucleotides: TGCAGCGTTGGAGTGGCAGGGCGCAATCAGCCCCAGCATTTT. This codes for CSVGVAGRNQPQHF.

Of note for this clonotype: It may be a read error: a sequence one base away is much more abundant. J is TRBJ2-5 and V is TRBV11-2, with D uncertain. V lost 3 bases and J lost 2, with 13 bases in between. Germline V gene data show CDR1 as SGHAT and CDR2 as FQNNGV. The CDR3 covers 15 residues. The CDR3 loop reads CASSFNPRIQETQYF. The CDR3 DNA reads as TGTGCCAGCAGCTTCAATCCTAGGATACAAGAGACCCAGTACTTC.

This clonotype was picked up many times. V and J are TRBV29-1 and TRBJ2-5; 8 nucleotides align to TRBD1. The CDR3 runs to 13 residues. V was clipped by 6 bases and J by 4 bases; unmatched bases: 7. Per germline, CDR1 SQVTM and CDR2 ANQGSEA. The CDR3 loop is CSVGDRTPETQYF. Here the CDR3 DNA reads TGCAGCGTGGGGGACAGGACGCCAGAGACCCAGTACTTC. Together with reference TRBV29-1 and TRBJ2-5, the CDR3 gives the full variable domain: SAVISQKPSRDICQRGTSLTIQCQVDSQVTMMFWYRQQPGQSLTLIATANQGSEATYESGFVIDKFPISRPNLTFSTLTVSNMSPEDSSIYLCSVGDRTPETQYFGPGTRLLVL.

This clonotype occurred many times. The rearrangement joins TRBV3-1 to TRBJ2-6; D perhaps matches TRBD2 (5 bases). The V end lost 1 base, the J end lost 0 bases, and 7 bases lay between the germline ends. The CDR3 has 16 residues. Germline assignment: CDR1 LGHDT and CDR2 YNNKEL (reference sequence). CDR3 in DNA: TGTGCCAGCAGCCAAGGACGGGGCTCTGGGGCCAACGTCCTGACTTTC. It translates to CASSQGRGSGANVLTF.

Note on this clonotype: One end of the junction fails to match germline, which may point to a read error. V gene TRBV19 combines with J gene TRBJ2-2; D is perhaps TRBD2 (6 bases). There are 14 residues in the CDR3. The germline CDR1 and CDR2 sequences are LNHDA and SQIVND (reference sequence). CDR3 region: CASSPQVNTGGLFF. CDR3 coding DNA: TGTGCCAGTAGTCCACAGGTGAACACCGGGGGGCTGTTTTTT.

J is TRBJ2-1 and V is TRBV4-3, with a tentative D call TRBD1 (6 bases). This CDR3 comprises 16 residues. Trimming removed 2 bases from V and 8 bases from J, with 19 bases in between. Germline-derived CDR1 and CDR2 are LGHNA and YSLEER. The CDR3 DNA is TGCGCCAGCAGCCAATTGATTGCCGTTGAGGGGGATGAGCAGTTCTTC. Its protein product is CASSQLIAVEGDEQFF.